A selection of T cell receptor beta chains follows, all from one sample in a study of early T cells in non-severe SARS-CoV-2 infection. MiXCR was run by TCRdb on the 5' RACE reads, yielding one entry per CDR3 protein. The sample carries around 40,000 distinct CDR3 sequences, roughly 6.3% recorded once. Source material: whole blood. The receptors originated from an adult who was a healthcare worker with PCR-confirmed SARS-CoV-2 infection or an uninfected control (not recorded which). Both conserved end residues are part of each CDR3. D genes are given only for firm matches. The size field is filled for only some rows; it gives once, few, many or a size class.

J gene | V gene | clone size | D gene | CDR3 protein | CDR3 DNA
TRBJ2-2 | TRBV2 | . | . | CASSRWTTGELFF | TGTGCCAGCAGTAGATGGACTACCGGGGAGCTGTTTTTT
TRBJ2-7 | TRBV11-2 | many | . | CASSLAAAPYEQYF | TGTGCCAGCAGCTTAGCCGCGGCCCCCTACGAGCAGTACTTC
TRBJ2-7 | TRBV11-2 | many | . | CASSLLQGYEQYF | TGTGCCAGCAGCTTACTACAGGGTTACGAGCAGTACTTC
TRBJ2-7 | TRBV20-1 | many | . | CSATAPGASPYEQYF | TGCAGTGCTACCGCTCCGGGGGCTAGTCCCTACGAGCAGTACTTC
TRBJ1-5 | TRBV5-5 | many | TRBD1 | CASSLLAGGSGPQHF | TGTGCCAGCAGCTTGTTGGCAGGGGGCTCCGGCCCCCAGCATTTT
TRBJ1-1 | TRBV18 | few | . | CASSPSRDPRSGTEAFF | TGTGCCAGCTCACCTAGCCGGGACCCGAGGAGCGGCACTGAAGCTTTCTTT
TRBJ2-1 | TRBV20-1 | . | TRBD2 | CSASSRGRFTLNEQFF | TGCAGTGCTAGTTCTCGCGGGAGGTTTACTTTAAATGAGCAGTTCTTC
TRBJ2-7 | TRBV7-9 | . | . | CASSLGQYEQYF | TGTGCCAGCAGCTTAGGACAGTACGAGCAGTACTTC
TRBJ2-6 | TRBV4-3 | many | . | CASSQDEVGVLTF | TGCGCCAGCAGCCAAGATGAGGTCGGAGTCCTGACTTTC
TRBJ1-1 | TRBV5-1 | few | . | CASSLGDTEAFF | TGCGCCAGCAGCTTGGGAGACACTGAAGCTTTCTTT
TRBJ2-7 | TRBV7-2 | many | TRBD2 | CASSLPAGGEQYF | TGTGCCAGCAGCCTTCCAGCGGGAGGGGAGCAGTACTTC
TRBJ2-1 | TRBV5-1 | many | . | CASSPPKGGTYNEQFF | TGCGCCAGCAGCCCTCCTAAGGGGGGGACCTACAATGAGCAGTTCTTC
TRBJ2-7 | TRBV20-1 | . | TRBD2 | CSARGTSDYEQYF | TGCAGTGCTAGAGGGACTAGCGACTACGAGCAGTACTTC
TRBJ2-5 | TRBV6-2/TRBV6-3 | many | TRBD2 | CASSYPQLASAQETQYF | TGTGCCAGCAGTTACCCCCAACTAGCGAGCGCCCAAGAGACCCAGTACTTC
TRBJ1-1 | TRBV21-1 | . | . | CASVMWTEAFF | TGTGCCAGCGTTATGTGGACTGAAGCTTTCTTT
TRBJ2-3 | TRBV7-9 | . | TRBD2 | CASSLFLADLTDTQYF | TGTGCCAGCAGCTTATTTCTAGCGGATCTCACAGATACGCAGTATTTT
TRBJ2-7 | TRBV30 | many | . | CAWSVSSGKHYF | TGTGCCTGGAGTGTATCTTCGGGGAAACACTACTTC
TRBJ2-1 | TRBV20-1 | many | . | CSAMRPGVIDEQFF | TGCAGTGCTATGCGCCCGGGAGTTATCGATGAGCAGTTCTTC
TRBJ1-2 | TRBV6-2/TRBV6-3 | . | . | CASNFLGTTGPGYTF | TGTGCCAGCAACTTCCTCGGGACCACTGGTCCTGGCTACACCTTC
TRBJ2-2 | TRBV19 | once | TRBD2 | CASSKKSGTSGSTGELFF | TGTGCCAGTAGTAAGAAGTCCGGGACTAGCGGGTCCACCGGGGAGCTGTTTTTT
TRBJ2-5 | TRBV5-6 | few | TRBD2 | CASSLPTSGRVETQYF | TGTGCCAGCAGCCTCCCGACTAGCGGGAGGGTTGAGACCCAGTACTTC
TRBJ2-7 | TRBV28 | many | TRBD1 | CASSRQGQIYEQYF | TGTGCCAGCAGCAGACAGGGGCAGATCTACGAGCAGTACTTC